This is a list of T cell receptor beta chains from one sample in a study of T cell responses to AZD1222 COVID-19 vaccine. Measured with immunoSEQ multiplex PCR; TCRdb has only the in-frame clones, and not every one. Of about 69,000 clones detected, 75% to 90% appear once; the ten largest clones hold about 2.4%. The specimen was peripheral blood, collected on day 0 of AZD1222 vaccination. The receptors were gathered from an adult in good health. CDR3s include the opening cysteine and the closing phenylalanine or tryptophan. D genes are given only for firm matches. Size values are once, few and many counts, or a class for expanded clones, and some rows have none.

TRBJ2-7	-	TRBV7-3	-	CASRATDGYEQYF	TGTGCCAGCAGGGCCACTGACGGTTACGAGCAGTACTTC
TRBJ1-5	-	TRBV19	-	CASSIRGLRVSSNQPQHF	TGTGCCAGTAGTATTCGCGGGCTGCGGGTTAGCAGCAATCAGCCCCAGCATTTT
TRBJ2-5	-	TRBV19	TRBD2	CASSAKPAGGPETQYF	TGTGCCAGTAGTGCGAAACCAGCGGGAGGGCCGGAGACCCAGTACTTC
TRBJ1-1	-	TRBV20-1	-	CSAPEGAEAFF	TGCAGTGCGCCAGAAGGGGCTGAAGCTTTCTTT
TRBJ2-1	-	TRBV11-3	-	CASSLGPGGQFF	TGTGCCAGCAGCTTAGGGCCAGGTGGGCAGTTCTTC
TRBJ1-4	-	TRBV25-1	TRBD1	CASSARQGGEKLFF	TGTGCCAGCAGTGCCCGACAGGGAGGGGAAAAACTGTTTTTT
TRBJ2-3	-	TRBV4-1	TRBD2	CASSQDASGVTDTQYF	TGCGCCAGCAGCCAAGATGCTAGCGGGGTCACAGATACGCAGTATTTT
TRBJ2-7	-	TRBV5-6	TRBD1	CASSPSTGRSYEQYF	TGTGCCAGCAGTCCCTCGACAGGGCGGTCCTACGAGCAGTACTTC
TRBJ1-5	-	TRBV5-4	-	CASSLDGSGNQPQHF	TGTGCCAGCAGCTTGGACGGGTCAGGGAATCAGCCCCAGCATTTT
TRBJ1-3	-	TRBV15	-	CATSRDGNSGNTIYF	TGTGCCACCAGCAGAGACGGGAACTCTGGAAACACCATATATTTT
TRBJ2-7	-	TRBV5-1	TRBD2	CASSLGASGMYEQYF	TGCGCCAGCAGCTTGGGGGCTAGCGGGATGTACGAGCAGTACTTC
TRBJ2-7	-	TRBV6-2/TRBV6-3	TRBD1	CASSPTQLGDRGSYEQYF	TGTGCCAGCAGTCCCACCCAGTTGGGGGACAGGGGATCCTACGAGCAGTACTTC
TRBJ1-1	-	TRBV11-1	-	CASSLSTEAFF	TGTGCCAGCAGCTTAAGCACTGAAGCTTTCTTT
TRBJ1-5	-	TRBV3-1/TRBV3-2	-	CASSQASRAWVRQPQHF	TGTGCCAGCAGCCAAGCTTCTCGGGCATGGGTTAGGCAGCCCCAGCATTTT
TRBJ2-2	-	TRBV29-1	TRBD1	CSVDEGGVTGELFF	TGCAGCGTTGATGAAGGGGGCGTCACCGGGGAGCTGTTTTTT
TRBJ1-3	-	TRBV7-9	-	CASSYSGNTIYF	TGTGCCAGCAGCTACTCTGGAAACACCATATATTTT
TRBJ1-1	-	TRBV10-3	-	CAISENAEAFF	TGTGCCATCAGTGAGAACGCTGAAGCTTTCTTT
TRBJ2-2	-	TRBV10-1	-	CASSEGGDTGELFF	TGCGCCAGCAGTGAAGGGGGAGACACCGGGGAGCTGTTTTTT
TRBJ1-2	-	TRBV5-1	-	CASSPDPNYGYTF	TGCGCCAGCAGTCCCGACCCTAACTATGGCTACACCTTC
TRBJ2-7	-	TRBV28	-	CASSLRYEQYF	TGTGCCAGCAGTTTGCGCTACGAGCAGTACTTC
TRBJ1-4	-	TRBV15	TRBD1	CATSSGTGVNEKLFF	TGTGCCACCAGCAGCGGGACAGGGGTTAATGAAAAACTGTTTTTT
TRBJ2-7	-	TRBV19	-	CASMQGPPSGEQYF	TGTGCCAGTATGCAGGGACCCCCGTCGGGTGAGCAGTACTTC
TRBJ1-2	few	TRBV2	-	CASSTSGNSYGYTF	TGTGCCAGCAGTACCTCAGGGAATTCCTATGGCTACACCTTC
TRBJ2-7	-	TRBV19	-	CASSIERSSYEQYF	TGTGCCAGTAGTATAGAAAGGAGCTCCTACGAGCAGTACTTC
TRBJ2-3	few	TRBV30	-	CAWRKDTQYF	TGTGCCTGGAGAAAGGATACGCAGTATTTT
TRBJ1-5	-	TRBV7-8	-	CASSLSAGSFQPQHF	TGTGCCAGCAGCTTATCAGCAGGGTCTTTTCAGCCCCAGCATTTT
TRBJ1-2	few	TRBV5-4	-	CASRSLGNGYTF	TGTGCCAGCAGGTCCTTGGGCAATGGCTACACCTTC
TRBJ1-5	-	TRBV7-8	-	CASSRGIGQPQHF	TGTGCCAGCAGCCGGGGGATCGGTCAGCCCCAGCATTTT
TRBJ2-3	-	TRBV18	TRBD2	CASSPPGLAGTDTQYF	TGTGCCAGCTCACCACCGGGGCTAGCGGGGACAGATACGCAGTATTTT
TRBJ2-7	-	TRBV5-1	-	CASSLPSGSPPGEQYF	TGCGCCAGCAGCTTGCCCAGCGGGTCCCCTCCAGGCGAGCAGTACTTC
TRBJ2-7	-	TRBV19	TRBD2	CASSMRLAGPEQYF	TGTGCCAGTAGTATGCGACTAGCGGGCCCCGAGCAGTACTTC
TRBJ2-2	-	TRBV5-4	-	CASSLQGVSTGELFF	TGTGCCAGCAGCTTACAGGGAGTGTCCACCGGGGAGCTGTTTTTT
TRBJ2-1	-	TRBV5-8	-	CASSRTGSSYNEQFF	TGTGCCAGCAGCCGGACTGGATCCTCCTACAATGAGCAGTTCTTC
TRBJ1-1	-	TRBV7-6	-	CASSLVGGTQMNTEAFF	TGTGCCAGCAGCTTAGTTGGAGGGACGCAGATGAACACTGAAGCTTTCTTT
TRBJ2-1	-	TRBV11-2	TRBD2	CASSLESSGRANEQFF	TGTGCCAGCAGCTTAGAATCAAGCGGGAGAGCCAATGAGCAGTTCTTC
TRBJ2-7	-	TRBV28	-	CASSLSRYEQYF	TGTGCCAGCAGCCTGTCACGCTACGAGCAGTACTTC
TRBJ2-1	-	TRBV9	-	CASSGLGGYEQFF	TGTGCCAGCAGCGGATTGGGGGGCTATGAGCAGTTCTTC
TRBJ1-2	-	TRBV7-2	-	CASSLVVNGNYGYTF	TGTGCCAGCAGCTTAGTAGTAAATGGTAACTATGGCTACACCTTC
TRBJ2-5	-	TRBV27	TRBD1	CASSTTGGETQYF	TGTGCCAGCAGCACGACAGGGGGAGAGACCCAGTACTTC
TRBJ1-2	-	TRBV6-5	-	CASTAGGPNYGYTF	TGTGCCAGCACGGCCGGTGGGCCTAACTATGGCTACACCTTC
TRBJ2-7	-	TRBV19	TRBD1	CASRPKTGGLREQYF	TGTGCCAGTAGACCAAAGACAGGGGGTTTAAGAGAGCAGTACTTC
TRBJ1-1	-	TRBV19	TRBD1	CASSPTLDRGLNTEAFF	TGTGCCAGTAGTCCGACACTCGACAGGGGATTGAACACTGAAGCTTTCTTT
TRBJ1-6	-	TRBV30	-	CAWSEGRQNSPLHF	TGTGCCTGGAGTGAGGGCAGACAGAATTCACCCCTCCACTTT
TRBJ2-1	-	TRBV7-2	-	CASSLRQRGNNEQFF	TGTGCCAGCAGCTTACGGCAACGGGGGAACAATGAGCAGTTCTTC
TRBJ1-1	-	TRBV6-5	-	CASSTKRGGNTEAFF	TGTGCCAGCAGTACCAAACGTGGGGGGAACACTGAAGCTTTCTTT
TRBJ1-1	-	TRBV5-1	-	CASSLAPGEVTEAFF	TGCGCCAGCAGCTTGGCCCCCGGGGAGGTGACTGAAGCTTTCTTT
TRBJ2-7	-	TRBV28	-	CASSSPAGVTYEQYF	TGTGCCAGCAGTTCCCCCGCAGGGGTTACCTACGAGCAGTACTTC
TRBJ2-7	-	TRBV11-2	TRBD2	CASSLIVGLAGNEQYF	TGTGCCAGCAGCCTCATCGTGGGGCTAGCGGGGAACGAGCAGTACTTC
TRBJ1-5	-	TRBV19	-	CASSSGDVNQPQHF	TGTGCCAGTAGTAGCGGGGACGTCAATCAGCCCCAGCATTTT